Listed below are T cell receptor beta chains from one sample, sequenced in a study of blood T cell repertoires in COVID-19. Clones were read by immunoSEQ multiplex PCR, and TCRdb kept only the in-frame ones, dropping some. The data show 100,000 to 150,000 clones, with 75% to 90% seen just once and about 27% held by the top ten. Sequencing input: peripheral blood. These TCRs come from a man aged 70-80 years with active or convalescent COVID-19. Both conserved end residues are part of each CDR3. The D gene is left open where the match is weak.

cdr3_nt: TGTGCCAGCAGTGAACCGCTAGGGGGCTGGGGAGGAAACACCATATATTTT
cdr3_aa: CASSEPLGGWGGNTIYF
d_call: TRBD1
j_call: TRBJ1-3
v_call: TRBV2

cdr3_nt: TGTGCCAGCAGTTTTGAACAGGGATACCAGCCCCAGCATTTT
cdr3_aa: CASSFEQGYQPQHF
d_call: .
j_call: TRBJ1-5
v_call: TRBV28

cdr3_nt: TGCGCCAGCAGCTACGAGTGGGAAATAGCGGGTAATGCCAAGAGATTTGTATATGCCCAGTACTTC
cdr3_aa: CASSYEWEIAGNAKRFVYAQYF
d_call: TRBD2
j_call: TRBJ2-5
v_call: TRBV5-1

cdr3_nt: TGTGCCAGCAGCCAACACTCTGAAGCTTTCTTT
cdr3_aa: CASSQHSEAFF
d_call: .
j_call: TRBJ1-1
v_call: TRBV3-1/TRBV3-2

cdr3_nt: TGTGCCAGCAGTGCCTCGGGACTAGGGGCTCGGGAGCAGTTCTTC
cdr3_aa: CASSASGLGAREQFF
d_call: TRBD2
j_call: TRBJ2-1
v_call: TRBV28

cdr3_nt: TGCGCCAGCAGCACCTCCGGGACTAGCGGAGACAATGAGCAGTTCTTC
cdr3_aa: CASSTSGTSGDNEQFF
d_call: TRBD2
j_call: TRBJ2-1
v_call: TRBV5-1

cdr3_nt: TGTGCCACCACGGGCAGGGGGAACTCTGGAAACACCATATATTTT
cdr3_aa: CATTGRGNSGNTIYF
d_call: TRBD1
j_call: TRBJ1-3
v_call: TRBV28

cdr3_nt: TGCGCCAGCCGACCCTCGGACAGGGTTAATGAAAAACTGTTTTTT
cdr3_aa: CASRPSDRVNEKLFF
d_call: TRBD1
j_call: TRBJ1-4
v_call: TRBV23-1

cdr3_nt: TGTGCCAGCACCAACAGGGGGAACTATGGCTACACCTTC
cdr3_aa: CASTNRGNYGYTF
d_call: TRBD1
j_call: TRBJ1-2
v_call: TRBV13

cdr3_nt: TGTGCCAGCAGTTTAGCGGGGCGCACAGATACGCAGTATTTT
cdr3_aa: CASSLAGRTDTQYF
d_call: .
j_call: TRBJ2-3
v_call: TRBV28

cdr3_nt: TGCGCCAGCAGCTTGGAAGTCAGGAGGGAGCAGTACTTC
cdr3_aa: CASSLEVRREQYF
d_call: .
j_call: TRBJ2-7
v_call: TRBV5-1

cdr3_nt: TGTGCCACCAGTGATTCGGGGGGGAGAACGGCCTACAATGAGCAGTTCTTC
cdr3_aa: CATSDSGGRTAYNEQFF
d_call: TRBD2
j_call: TRBJ2-1
v_call: TRBV24-1

cdr3_nt: TGTGCCAGCAGTTCCGAGGCAGGGGGCGCCTCTGGAAACACCATATATTTT
cdr3_aa: CASSSEAGGASGNTIYF
d_call: TRBD1
j_call: TRBJ1-3
v_call: TRBV28

cdr3_nt: TGCAGCGTTCGACAGGGAAATCAGCCCCAGCATTTT
cdr3_aa: CSVRQGNQPQHF
d_call: TRBD1
j_call: TRBJ1-5
v_call: TRBV29-1

cdr3_nt: TGTGCCAGCGCTGGGGGGGGAAACACCGGGGAGCTGTTTTTT
cdr3_aa: CASAGGGNTGELFF
d_call: TRBD2
j_call: TRBJ2-2
v_call: TRBV7-9

cdr3_nt: TGTGCCAGCAGCCAAGCCCGGACAGGGTTTATTTCACCCCTCCACTTT
cdr3_aa: CASSQARTGFISPLHF
d_call: TRBD1
j_call: TRBJ1-6
v_call: TRBV3-1/TRBV3-2

cdr3_nt: TGTGCCAGTAGTTGGGACAGGGGTAGCAATCAGCCCCAGCATTTT
cdr3_aa: CASSWDRGSNQPQHF
d_call: TRBD1
j_call: TRBJ1-5
v_call: TRBV19

cdr3_nt: TGTGCCAGCAGTCCGGGACACCGAGGGGCACCCCTCCACTTT
cdr3_aa: CASSPGHRGAPLHF
d_call: .
j_call: TRBJ1-6
v_call: TRBV27

cdr3_nt: TGTGCCAGCAGCCCTATAGCGGACAGGGGAAGAGATGAGCAGTTCTTC
cdr3_aa: CASSPIADRGRDEQFF
d_call: TRBD1
j_call: TRBJ2-1
v_call: TRBV7-6

cdr3_nt: TGTGCCAGCAGTTATGGACAGGCGGACTATGGCTACACCTTC
cdr3_aa: CASSYGQADYGYTF
d_call: TRBD1
j_call: TRBJ1-2
v_call: TRBV6-6

cdr3_nt: TGTGCCAGTAAACGGGGGACCACCGGGGAGCTGTTTTTT
cdr3_aa: CASKRGTTGELFF
d_call: .
j_call: TRBJ2-2
v_call: TRBV19

cdr3_nt: TGTGCCAGCAGCTTAGAGGGGCGGGGTACAGATACGCAGTATTTT
cdr3_aa: CASSLEGRGTDTQYF
d_call: .
j_call: TRBJ2-3
v_call: TRBV13

cdr3_nt: TGTGCCAGCAACCCATCCTACCGCTCTGGAAACACCATATATTTT
cdr3_aa: CASNPSYRSGNTIYF
d_call: .
j_call: TRBJ1-3
v_call: TRBV2

cdr3_nt: TGTGCCAGCACTGGTAAGGGGGCGGGGAACACTGAAGCTTTCTTT
cdr3_aa: CASTGKGAGNTEAFF
d_call: .
j_call: TRBJ1-1
v_call: TRBV21-1

cdr3_nt: TGTGCCAGCAGTTGGGGGGACAGCTCCAATGAAAAACTGTTTTTT
cdr3_aa: CASSWGDSSNEKLFF
d_call: TRBD1
j_call: TRBJ1-4
v_call: TRBV6-5

cdr3_nt: TGTGCCAGCAGCTTAGTCGGGACAGGGCCAAACACTGAAGCTTTCTTT
cdr3_aa: CASSLVGTGPNTEAFF
d_call: TRBD1
j_call: TRBJ1-1
v_call: TRBV7-2